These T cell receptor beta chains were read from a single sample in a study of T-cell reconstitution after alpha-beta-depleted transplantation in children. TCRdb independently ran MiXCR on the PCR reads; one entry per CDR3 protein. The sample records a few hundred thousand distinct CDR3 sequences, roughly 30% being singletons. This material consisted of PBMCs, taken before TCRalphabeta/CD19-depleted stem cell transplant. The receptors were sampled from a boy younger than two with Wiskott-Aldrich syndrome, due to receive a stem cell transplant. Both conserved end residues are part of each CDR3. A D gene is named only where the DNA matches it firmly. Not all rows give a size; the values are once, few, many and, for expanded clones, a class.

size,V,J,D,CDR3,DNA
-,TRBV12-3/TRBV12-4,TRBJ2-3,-,CASSSTRETDTQYF,TGTGCCAGCAGTTCCACTAGGGAGACAGATACGCAGTATTTT
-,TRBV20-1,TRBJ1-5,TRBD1,CSARGRTGGTQPQHF,TGCAGTGCTAGGGGAAGGACAGGGGGGACTCAGCCCCAGCATTTT
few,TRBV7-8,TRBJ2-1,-,CASSLVPVSGAYNEQFF,TGTGCCAGCAGCTTAGTACCTGTCTCTGGGGCCTACAATGAGCAGTTCTTC
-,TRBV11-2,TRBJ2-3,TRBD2,CASSLDYRASGRTWGTDTQYF,TGTGCCAGCAGCTTAGATTACCGGGCCAGCGGGAGGACATGGGGCACAGATACGCAGTATTTT
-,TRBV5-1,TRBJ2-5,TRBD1,CASSLRGGAGETQYF,TGCGCCAGCAGCTTGAGAGGGGGCGCGGGAGAGACCCAGTACTTC
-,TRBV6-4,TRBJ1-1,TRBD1,CASSDSQSGQGGGTEAFF,TGTGCCAGCAGTGACTCCCAATCGGGACAGGGGGGAGGCACTGAAGCTTTCTTT
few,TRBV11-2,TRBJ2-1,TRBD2,CASSLVGGSGYNEQFF,TGTGCCAGCAGCTTAGTGGGCGGGAGTGGCTACAATGAGCAGTTCTTC
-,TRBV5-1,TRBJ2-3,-,CASSFPAEKDTQYF,TGCGCCAGCAGCTTTCCGGCGGAGAAGGATACGCAGTATTTT
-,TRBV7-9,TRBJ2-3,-,CASSQTASSTDTQYF,TGTGCCAGCAGCCAGACAGCCTCTAGCACAGATACGCAGTATTTT
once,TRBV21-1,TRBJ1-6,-,CASSKRTESGSPLHF,TGTGCCAGCAGCAAACGAACAGAATCGGGTTCACCCCTCCACTTT
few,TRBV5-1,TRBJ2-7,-,CASSLVIGGVYEQYF,TGCGCCAGCAGCTTGGTAATAGGAGGGGTATACGAGCAGTACTTC
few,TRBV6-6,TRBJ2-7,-,CASSISAPYEQYF,TGTGCCAGCAGTATAAGCGCACCCTACGAGCAGTACTTC
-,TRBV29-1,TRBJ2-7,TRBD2,CSVAGTSGPYEQYF,TGCAGCGTGGCCGGGACTAGCGGGCCCTACGAGCAGTACTTC
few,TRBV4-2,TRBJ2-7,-,CASSTQGNRDYEQYF,TGTGCCAGCAGCACTCAGGGGAATCGGGACTACGAGCAGTACTTC
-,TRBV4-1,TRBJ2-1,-,CASSHRLGGIHEQFF,TGCGCCAGCAGCCATAGACTCGGAGGGATCCATGAGCAGTTCTTC
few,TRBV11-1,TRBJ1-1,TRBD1,CASSFELLQGAPNTEAFF,TGTGCCAGCAGCTTTGAGCTACTACAGGGGGCTCCGAACACTGAAGCTTTCTTT
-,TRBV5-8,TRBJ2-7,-,CASSFRSRQSEQYF,TGTGCCAGCAGCTTCAGGAGCCGCCAGAGCGAGCAGTACTTC
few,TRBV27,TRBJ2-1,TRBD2,CASSPRTSGRSNEQFF,TGTGCCAGCAGTCCGCGGACTAGCGGGAGGTCCAATGAGCAGTTCTTC
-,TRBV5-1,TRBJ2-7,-,CASRQNRVTYEQYF,TGCGCCAGCAGACAGAACAGGGTAACCTACGAGCAGTACTTC
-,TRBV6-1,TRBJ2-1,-,CASLDRRGRDEQFF,TGTGCCAGCCTCGATCGGAGGGGTCGCGATGAGCAGTTCTTC
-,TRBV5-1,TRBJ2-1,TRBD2,CASSLAAGGPASYNEQFF,TGCGCCAGCAGCTTGGCAGCGGGAGGGCCCGCCTCCTACAATGAGCAGTTCTTC
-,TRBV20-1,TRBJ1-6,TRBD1,CSAPRTGDSPLHF,TGCAGTGCCCCAAGGACAGGGGATTCACCCCTCCACTTT
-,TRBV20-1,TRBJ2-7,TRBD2,CSARDLAGAAYEQYF,TGCAGTGCTAGAGATCTAGCGGGCGCGGCCTACGAGCAGTACTTC
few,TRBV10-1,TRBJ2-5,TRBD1,CASSSSTGRRTQYF,TGCGCCAGCAGTTCATCGACAGGGAGAAGGACCCAGTACTTC
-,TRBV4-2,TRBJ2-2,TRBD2,CASSQNPGLAANTGELFF,TGTGCCAGCAGCCAAAACCCGGGACTAGCGGCGAACACCGGGGAGCTGTTTTTT
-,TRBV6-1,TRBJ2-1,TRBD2,CASTKGLAGVNEQFF,TGTGCCAGCACAAAAGGGCTAGCGGGAGTAAATGAGCAGTTCTTC
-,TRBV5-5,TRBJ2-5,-,CASSFRPDETQYF,TGTGCCAGCAGCTTCCGCCCCGATGAGACCCAGTACTTC
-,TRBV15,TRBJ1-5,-,CATSRETRGGQPQHF,TGTGCCACCAGCAGAGAAACCCGGGGCGGCCAGCCCCAGCATTTT
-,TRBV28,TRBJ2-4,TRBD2,CASSTEGTSGTSQYF,TGTGCCAGCAGTACTGAGGGGACTAGCGGGACCTCTCAGTACTTC
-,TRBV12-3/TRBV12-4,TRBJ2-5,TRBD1,CASSYLSGTGGRETQYF,TGTGCCAGCAGCTACCTCTCCGGGACAGGGGGACGGGAGACCCAGTACTTC
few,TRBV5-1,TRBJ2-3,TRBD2,CASSLPKTSGIITDTQYF,TGCGCCAGCAGTTTGCCCAAAACTAGCGGGATAATCACAGATACGCAGTATTTT
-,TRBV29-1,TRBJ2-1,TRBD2,CSVSLRLAGFGEQFF,TGCAGCGTTAGCCTGCGGCTAGCGGGATTTGGCGAGCAGTTCTTC
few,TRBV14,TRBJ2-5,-,CASSFRGGMETQYF,TGTGCCAGCAGCTTCCGGGGCGGGATGGAGACCCAGTACTTC
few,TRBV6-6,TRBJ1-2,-,CASMGDKNYGYTF,TGTGCCAGCATGGGGGATAAGAACTATGGCTACACCTTC
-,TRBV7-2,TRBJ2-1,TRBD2,CASSLVIGGEALKFF,TGTGCCAGCAGCTTAGTGATCGGGGGGGAAGCCCTGAAGTTCTTC
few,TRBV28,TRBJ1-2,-,CASSLPGGAGIYGYTF,TGTGCCAGCAGTTTACCCGGGGGGGCGGGTATCTATGGCTACACCTTC
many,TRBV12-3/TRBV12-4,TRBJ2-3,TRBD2,CASSRTSGRTDTQYF,TGTGCCAGCAGCCGGACTAGCGGGAGGACAGATACGCAGTATTTT
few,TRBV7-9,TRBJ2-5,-,CASSFTTVQETQYF,TGTGCCAGCAGCTTTACGACGGTCCAAGAGACCCAGTACTTC
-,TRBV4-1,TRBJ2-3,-,CASSPGLGRSDTQYF,TGCGCCAGCAGCCCCGGGTTGGGGCGGTCAGATACGCAGTATTTT
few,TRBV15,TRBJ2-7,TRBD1,CATSRGTGAQYF,TGTGCCACCAGCAGGGGGACAGGGGCTCAGTACTTC
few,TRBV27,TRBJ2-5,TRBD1,CASSLRTGAETQYF,TGTGCCAGCAGTTTAAGGACAGGGGCAGAGACCCAGTACTTC
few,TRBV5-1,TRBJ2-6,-,CASSLGASGGAGANVLTF,TGCGCCAGCAGCTTGGGGGCGAGTGGGGGTGCTGGGGCCAACGTCCTGACTTTC
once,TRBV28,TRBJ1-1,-,CASIAIGGWEAFF,TGTGCCAGCATTGCTATTGGGGGGTGGGAAGCTTTCTTT
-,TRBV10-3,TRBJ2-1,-,CAAGLLNEQFF,TGTGCCGCAGGACTTCTCAATGAGCAGTTCTTC
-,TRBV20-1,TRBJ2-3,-,CSARVSGGSTDTQYF,TGCAGTGCTAGAGTTAGCGGAGGGTCCACAGATACGCAGTATTTT
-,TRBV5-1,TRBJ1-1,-,CASSLETGKWDTEAFF,TGCGCCAGCAGCTTGGAAACAGGGAAGTGGGACACTGAAGCTTTCTTT
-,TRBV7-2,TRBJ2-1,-,CASSPWGGGEQFF,TGTGCCAGCAGCCCGTGGGGGGGCGGTGAGCAGTTCTTC
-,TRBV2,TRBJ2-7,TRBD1,CASTQTGGGEQYF,TGTGCCAGCACCCAGACAGGGGGCGGCGAGCAGTACTTC
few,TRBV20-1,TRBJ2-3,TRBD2,CSSEAGVYTDTQYF,TGCAGTTCTGAAGCGGGAGTGTACACAGATACGCAGTATTTT
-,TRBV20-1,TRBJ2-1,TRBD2,CSARSGRSYNDQFF,TGCAGTGCTCGGAGCGGGAGATCCTACAATGACCAGTTCTTC
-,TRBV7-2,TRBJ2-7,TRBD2,CASSLGGGGGPSYEQYF,TGTGCCAGCAGCTTAGGGGGCGGCGGGGGGCCCTCCTACGAGCAGTACTTC
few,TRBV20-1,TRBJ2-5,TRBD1,CSADLGQGRGETQYF,TGCAGTGCTGACCTGGGACAGGGGAGAGGGGAGACCCAGTACTTC